What follows are 14 T cell receptor beta chains derived from one specimen sequenced in a study of beta chain features in type 1 diabetes. Study findings and constraints: Across all four CD4+ subsets, people with type 1 diabetes showed modestly shorter TCRB CDR3s.

Their target antigens are unknown. The whole isolated RNA underwent reverse transcription, so sequencing captured expressed TCRB transcripts. TCRdb's copy holds only in-frame clones and misses some; the assay was immunoSEQ multiplex PCR. The repertoire holds 53,000 or so clones, with around 60% as singletons. The specimen was stem cell memory CD4+ T cells from blood. The receptors stem from a woman in her 30s with type 1 diabetes.

This chain connects TRBV6-1 to TRBJ1-2, with D unresolved. CDR3 size: 12 residues. CDR1 and CDR2 (germline): MNHNS, SASEGT. Trimming removed 2 bases from V and 8 bases from J, with 9 bases in between. The CDR3 reads CASSERSRGYTF. The CDR3 region has the DNA TGTGCCAGCAGTGAAAGGAGTAGGGGCTACACCTTC.

The chain carries TRBV30 and TRBJ2-7, with a tentative D call TRBD1 (5 bases). The CDR3 is 12 residues long. Germline-derived CDR1 and CDR2 are GTSNPN and SVGIG (reference sequence). The V and J ends lost 7 bases and 2 bases respectively, with 12 bases between them. CDR3 nucleotides: TGTGCCTCCCAGGGCCGCGCCTACGAGCAGTACTTC. Translating it yields CASQGRAYEQYF.

This sequence joins TRBV2 and TRBJ2-7, with a possible D match to TRBD1 (5 bases). The CDR3 extends over 12 amino acids. V lost 4 bases, J lost 12 bases, and 16 bases lay in between. Germline V CDR1 and CDR2: SNHLY, FYNNEI. CDR3: CASSGGSGPSYF. The DNA for the CDR3 is TGTGCCAGCAGTGGGGGCTCTGGGCCTTCGTACTTC.

V gene TRBV4-1 combines with J gene TRBJ2-7; 11 bases are a match to TRBD1. The germline CDR1 and CDR2 sequences are MGHRA and YSYEKL. The CDR3 length is 15 residues. J was trimmed by 4 bases and V by 4 bases; bases with no gene match: 6. CDR3 in amino acids: CASSPGQGALYEQYF. CDR3 bases: TGCGCCAGCAGCCCAGGACAGGGGGCTTTGTACGAGCAGTACTTC.

This clone was counted between two and nine times. J is TRBJ2-1 and V is TRBV18; a possible D gene is TRBD2 (6 bases). This CDR3 comprises 14 residues. Germline-derived CDR1 and CDR2 are KGHSH and LQKENI. Trimming stripped 6 bases from V and 1 base from J, with 10 bases between. CDR3 nucleotide sequence: TGTGCCAGCTCCCTAGCGTCGTCCTACAATGAGCAGTTCTTC. This sequence encodes CASSLASSYNEQFF.

The rearrangement uses TRBV6-6 and TRBJ1-2, with 9 bases lining up with TRBD1. The length of the CDR3 is 15 residues. The trim removed 4 bases at V and 4 bases at J, leaving 7 bases unmatched. Per germline, CDR1 MNHNY and CDR2 SVGAGI (reference sequence). For the CDR3, the DNA is TGTGCCAGCAGTTCCCACGGACAGGGGAGCTATGGCTACACCTTC. It translates to CASSSHGQGSYGYTF.

The count of this clone is one. The V and J genes are TRBV19 and TRBJ1-5; 8 bases agree with TRBD1. Germline V CDR1 and CDR2: LNHDA, SQIVND (reference sequence). Trimming removed 6 bases from V and 0 bases from J; junction bases left unmatched: 7. CDR3 length: 16 amino acids. The DNA for the CDR3 is TGTGCCAGTAGACAGGACAGGGCTGATAGCAATCAGCCCCAGCATTTT. It translates to CASRQDRADSNQPQHF.

The rearrangement joins TRBV2 to TRBJ1-2; D is unresolved. This CDR3 comprises 16 residues. V lost 7 bases and J lost 4, with 22 bases in between. From germline, CDR1 is SNHLY and CDR2 FYNNEI. The CDR3 nucleotides are TGTGCCAGCATAATGGAGCTTGTTGCGGCCGGCTATGGCTACACCTTC. This encodes CASIMELVAAGYGYTF.

The chain links TRBV9 to TRBJ1-1; D is possibly TRBD1 (5 bases). This CDR3 is 15 amino acids long. V shed 0 bases and J shed 0 bases, with 9 bases lying between them. Germline V gene lookup returns CDR1 SGDLS and CDR2 YYNGEE. CDR3 nucleotide sequence: TGTGCCAGCAGCGTAGCAGGACACCTGAACACTGAAGCTTTCTTT. Protein sequence: CASSVAGHLNTEAFF.

This rearrangement joins TRBV7-6 to TRBJ1-5; 7 bases are shared with TRBD1. CDR3 size: 15 residues. With V trimmed by 2 bases and J by 2 bases, 3 bases remained unmatched. The germline CDR1 and CDR2 sequences are SGHVS and FNYEAQ. CDR3 bases: TGTGCCAGCAGCTTAACGGGACAGCGCAATCAGCCCCAGCATTTT. Its protein is CASSLTGQRNQPQHF.

This chain uses TRBV23-1 with TRBJ2-1, with 14 bases lining up with TRBD2. TRBV23-1 is marked as an open reading frame, function uncertain. Unmatched junction bases numbered 13, after V lost 0 bases and J lost 9 bases. The CDR3 contains 19 residues. For the CDR3, the DNA is TGCGCCAGCAGTCAATCGGGACTAGCGGGAGTTTGGGTGTTGGGTGAGCAGTTCTTC. Its translation: CASSQSGLAGVWVLGEQFF.

This clone came up once. The V call is TRBV6-6, the J call TRBJ2-1; TRBD2 aligns across 11 bases. The CDR3 runs to 15 residues. V lost 6 bases, J lost 8 bases, and 9 bases stayed unmatched. The germline V gene encodes CDR1 MNHNY and CDR2 SVGAGI (reference sequence). The CDR3 DNA follows: TGTGCCAGCAGCTTCAGACTAGCGGGAAGGCATGAGCAGTTCTTC. Its protein product is CASSFRLAGRHEQFF.

V is TRBV5-1 and J is TRBJ2-1, with unresolved D. The CDR3 is 14 residues long. Looked up from germline, CDR1 is SGHRS and CDR2 is YFSETQ. V was pared by 4 bases and J by 3 bases, with 11 bases between. The CDR3 DNA follows: TGCGCCAGCAGCCGAGCCTCCGGCTACAATGAGCAGTTCTTC. Translated: CASSRASGYNEQFF.

This chain joins TRBV10-3 and TRBJ2-7; 10 positions agree with TRBD2. The V gene end was trimmed by 3 bases and the J gene end by 5 bases; junction bases not matched to a gene: 7. The germline gives CDR1 ENHRY, CDR2 SYGVKD. The CDR3 consists of 15 residues. CDR3 residues: CAISDVASGSHEQYF. The CDR3 DNA sequence: TGTGCCATCAGTGACGTGGCTAGCGGGAGCCACGAGCAGTACTTC.